Below are 32 T cell receptor beta chains sequenced from a single sample in a study of T cells in Graves' hyperthyroidism and ophthalmopathy. TCR beta CDR3 regions were amplified from RNA. Carried out on the TCR CDR3, a first-round RT-PCR used the HTBI primer set. TCRdb re-analysed the multiplex PCR reads in MiXCR, keeping a single row per CDR3 protein. The sample yields some 350,000 distinct CDR3 sequences, more than 15% seen once. Material for sequencing was blood. These TCRs come from a woman aged 18 to 35 with Graves' hyperthyroidism that later progressed to Graves' ophthalmopathy.

This chain joins TRBV11-2 and TRBJ1-5; no firm D call. The CDR3 contains 14 residues. Germline CDR1 reads SGHAT; CDR2 reads FQNNGV. Trimming cost V 9 bases and J 5 bases, with 17 bases left between them. This chain's CDR3 is CASSIDWSYQPQHF. Written as DNA, the CDR3 is TGTGCCAGTAGTATAGATTGGTCCTATCAGCCCCAGCATTTT.

The sample holds many counts of this clonotype. CDR3 DNA sequence: TGTGCCAGCAGTCCCCGACTGTTCGGGGCCAAAAACATTCAGTACTTC. Its translation: CASSPRLFGAKNIQYF. The chain has TRBV28 and TRBJ2-4; D is uncertain. There are 16 residues in the CDR3. With 5 bases removed from V and 1 base from J, the gap between germline ends came to 15 bases. Germline CDR1 MDHEN, CDR2 SYDVKM.

There are many counts of this clonotype. The rearrangement links TRBV27 to TRBJ1-6; maybe TRBD1 (6 bases). The germline V and J ends were trimmed by 3 bases and 10 bases, with 10 bases remaining between them. Germline V CDR1 and CDR2: MNHEY, SMNVEV (reference sequence). The CDR3 consists of 13 residues. CDR3 loop: CASSFRGSSPLHF. The CDR3 coding sequence is TGTGCCAGCAGTTTTAGGGGGAGCTCACCCCTCCACTTT.

The V and J genes are TRBV29-1 and TRBJ2-7; 14 nucleotides align to TRBD2. Germline V gene sequence: CDR1 SQVTM, CDR2 ANQGSEA. Trimming at V came to 6 bases and at J to 4 bases, leaving 11 bases not matched to a gene. This CDR3 comprises 16 residues. The CDR3 sequence: CSVTGTSGRLSYEQYF. CDR3 coding DNA: TGCAGCGTGACCGGGACTAGCGGGAGATTGAGTTACGAGCAGTACTTC.

J is TRBJ2-7 and V is TRBV15; D is uncertain. The CDR3 has 14 residues. Germline V gene data show CDR1 as LNHNV and CDR2 as YYDKDF (reference sequence). Trimming pared 0 bases from V and 3 bases from J, leaving 9 bases between. CDR3 region: CATSREGGSYEQYF. The CDR3 DNA follows: TGTGCCACCAGCAGAGAAGGCGGTAGCTACGAGCAGTACTTC.

This clonotype showed up just a few times. Sequence at one end of the junction differs from germline and may be a read error. The chain uses TRBV15 and TRBJ2-5, with D perhaps being TRBD1 or TRBD2 (6 bases each). This CDR3 spans 16 amino acids. Germline CDR1 reads LNHNV; CDR2 reads YYDKDF (reference sequence). The chain's CDR3 is CAASGGGRWGRETQYF. The DNA for the CDR3 is TGTGCCGCCAGCGGAGGGGGTCGTTGGGGGAGAGAGACCCAGTACTTC.

This clonotype was detected ten times or more. This chain joins TRBV28 and TRBJ2-1; TRBD2 agrees at 8 bases. V lost 6 bases, J lost 4 bases, and 8 bases stayed unmatched. The length of the CDR3 is 15 residues. Germline CDR1 is MDHEN and CDR2 is SYDVKM. The CDR3 nucleotides are TGTGCCAGCAGCGGTCGGGGGGGACCGTACAATGAGCAGTTCTTC. It is translated as CASSGRGGPYNEQFF.

This clonotype was found many times. J is TRBJ2-3 and V is TRBV7-2, with TRBD2 matching over 9 bases. V shed 2 bases, J shed 4 bases, and the junction held 10 bases outside the gene matches. The CDR3 has 17 amino acids. CDR1 and CDR2 (germline): SGHTA, FQGNSA. CDR3 sequence (DNA): TGTGCCAGCAGCTTACCGGGACTAGCTGGGGCGCCAGATACGCAGTATTTT. This translates into CASSLPGLAGAPDTQYF. Looking up the rest from reference TRBV7-2 and TRBJ2-3 gives the full variable domain: GAGVSQSPSNKVTEKGKDVELRCDPISGHTALYWYRQSLGQGLEFLIYFQGNSAPDKSGLPSDRFSAERTGGSVSTLTIQRTQQEDSAVYLCASSLPGLAGAPDTQYFGPGTRLTVL.

The chain uses TRBV4-2 and TRBJ2-7; the match to TRBD2 covers 9 bases. The junction had 3 bases not matched to a gene; V was cut back by 4 bases and J by 2 bases. Germline CDR1 reads LGHNA; CDR2 reads YNFKEQ. The length of the CDR3 is 14 residues. Here the CDR3 DNA reads TGTGCCAGCAGCCGGTCTAGCGGGACCTACGAGCAGTACTTC. Translation gives CASSRSSGTYEQYF.

This clonotype was seen ten or more times. The genes are TRBV3-1 and TRBJ2-2, with TRBD1 identical over 8 bases. The CDR3 totals 16 residues. Trimming removed 3 bases from V and 4 bases from J; junction bases left unmatched: 7. Germline CDR1 reads LGHDT; CDR2 reads YNNKEL (reference sequence). CDR3 residues: CASSQVWTGTTGELFF. As DNA, the CDR3 is TGTGCCAGCAGCCAGGTCTGGACAGGGACCACCGGGGAGCTGTTTTTT.

The table lists this clonotype with many counts. The chain combines TRBV6-1 with TRBJ2-7; TRBD1 aligns across 9 bases. The trim removed 7 bases at V and 4 bases at J, leaving 8 bases unmatched. Looked up from germline, CDR1 is MNHNS and CDR2 is SASEGT. This CDR3 has 14 amino acids. The chain's CDR3 is CASMRTGVVYEQYF. The CDR3 DNA follows: TGTGCCAGCATGAGGACAGGGGTGGTGTACGAGCAGTACTTC.

V is TRBV30 and J is TRBJ2-1; 9 bases are a match to TRBD2. This CDR3 contains 12 residues. Trimming cost V 6 bases and J 5 bases; bases outside gene matches: 2. Germline CDR1 and CDR2: GTSNPN and SVGIG (reference sequence). CDR3 protein: CACASGDNEQFF. CDR3 nucleotide sequence: TGTGCCTGCGCTAGCGGGGACAATGAGCAGTTCTTC. Complete variable domain (other parts from reference TRBV30 and TRBJ2-1): SQTIHQWPATLVQPVGSPLSLECTVEGTSNPNLYWYRQAAGRGLQLLFYSVGIGQISSEVPQNLSASRPQDRQFILSSKKLLLSDSGFYLCACASGDNEQFFGPGTRLTVL.

Written as DNA, the CDR3 is TGTGCCACCAGTGCCTGGGGGGACAGGAGCACAGATACGCAGTATTTT. This sequence encodes CATSAWGDRSTDTQYF. This chain connects TRBV24-1 to TRBJ2-3; TRBD1 agrees at 8 bases. V was pared by 5 bases and J by 0 bases, with 6 bases of the junction left unmatched. The germline CDR1 and CDR2 sequences are KGHDR and SFDVKD. The CDR3 consists of 16 residues.

This clonotype was recorded many times. The genes are TRBV7-8 and TRBJ1-5; 11 bases are a match to TRBD1. This CDR3 contains 16 residues. CDR1 is SGHVS and CDR2 is FQNEAQ in the germline V gene. Losses at the gene ends were 1 base for V and 8 bases for J; bases not matched to a gene: 7. The DNA of the CDR3 is TGTGCCAGCAGCTTAGTTCGGACAGGGGGCGGGGAGCCCCAGCATTTT. Its protein is CASSLVRTGGGEPQHF.

This clonotype was seen at least ten times. V and J are TRBV12-3 or TRBV12-4 and TRBJ1-5, with a tentative D call TRBD1 (5 bases). The germline V and J ends were trimmed by 1 base and 3 bases, with 10 bases remaining between them. This CDR3 region has 15 residues. CDR3 DNA sequence: TGTGCCAGCAGTTTAGGGCTTGGGACCAATCAGCCCCAGCATTTT. This encodes CASSLGLGTNQPQHF.

This clonotype has at least ten counts. The rearrangement links TRBV28 to TRBJ2-3; the match to TRBD1 covers 8 bases. CDR1 and CDR2 from the germline V gene are MDHEN and SYDVKM. The CDR3 is 14 amino acids. J lost 4 bases, V lost 6 bases, and 6 bases had no gene match. CDR3 nucleotide sequence: TGTGCCAGCAGCCCAAGGACAGGGCCAGATACGCAGTATTTT. It translates to CASSPRTGPDTQYF.

This clonotype was seen many times. This chain uses TRBV28 with TRBJ2-5; D is possibly TRBD1 (6 bases). V dropped 5 bases and J dropped 1 base, with 14 bases sitting between them. This CDR3 has 15 residues. Looked up from germline, CDR1 is MDHEN and CDR2 is SYDVKM. The CDR3 loop reads CASSLHRVFQETQYF. The CDR3 DNA follows: TGTGCCAGCAGTCTACACAGGGTTTTCCAAGAGACCCAGTACTTC.

Notes on this clonotype: The junction departs from the called germline gene at one end, perhaps through a read error. The chain carries TRBV3-1 and TRBJ2-4; tentatively, D is TRBD2 (6 bases). The CDR3 totals 14 residues. Per germline, CDR1 LGHDT and CDR2 YNNKEL (reference sequence). The CDR3 region is CASSQAGNRNIQYF. DNA of the CDR3: TGTGCCAGCAGTCAAGCGGGTAACAGAAACATTCAGTACTTC. Looking up the rest from reference TRBV3-1 and TRBJ2-4 gives the full variable domain: DTAVSQTPKYLVTQMGNDKSIKCEQNLGHDTMYWYKQDSKKFLKIMFSYNNKELIINETVPNRFSPKSPDKAHLNLHINSLELGDSAVYFCASSQAGNRNIQYFGAGTRLSVL.

Ten or more counts support this clonotype. The chain carries TRBV15 and TRBJ2-3, with 13 bases that match TRBD2. The V gene's germline CDR1 is LNHNV and CDR2 YYDKDF (reference sequence). This CDR3 has 17 amino acids. The V segment lost 9 bases and the J segment 0 bases; nucleotides outside the gene matches: 9. This CDR3 reads CATSLGLAGASTDTQYF. The CDR3 nucleotides are TGTGCCACATCCCTCGGACTAGCGGGAGCCAGCACAGATACGCAGTATTTT.

A few counts support this clonotype. This sequence joins TRBV20-1 and TRBJ1-1; no firm D call. Germline lookup yields CDR1 DFQATT and CDR2 SNEGSKA (reference sequence). There are 14 residues in the CDR3. Deletions cut 1 base from V and 0 bases from J, with 9 bases between. CDR3 sequence (DNA): TGCAGTGCTAGAGGCCACGGATTGAACACTGAAGCTTTCTTT. Residues: CSARGHGLNTEAFF.

This clonotype has a handful of counts. The rearrangement links TRBV4-3 to TRBJ2-6; weak D call: TRBD2 (5 bases). The CDR3 extends over 18 amino acids. Germline-derived CDR1 and CDR2 are LGHNA and YSLEER. V was shortened by 0 bases and J by 0 bases, with 12 bases between the two germline ends. The CDR3 spells CASSQDGLVSSGANVLTF. Here the CDR3 DNA reads TGCGCCAGCAGCCAAGATGGACTCGTCAGCTCTGGGGCCAACGTCCTGACTTTC.

The chain joins TRBV19 to TRBJ2-3; possibly TRBD2 for D (6 bases). The CDR3 sequence is 16 residues long. Trimming took 6 bases from V and 4 from J, leaving 20 bases between them. Germline assignment: CDR1 LNHDA and CDR2 SQIVND (reference sequence). The CDR3 sequence is CASSPPDPGLPDTQYF. The CDR3 DNA sequence: TGTGCCAGTAGCCCTCCCGACCCGGGACTCCCAGATACGCAGTATTTT.

This chain uses TRBV6-1 with TRBJ2-7; D is possibly TRBD1 or TRBD2 (5 bases each). Germline assignment: CDR1 MNHNS and CDR2 SASEGT. The CDR3 is made up of 19 amino acids. V was clipped by 5 bases and J by 0 bases, with 26 bases between them. The DNA of the CDR3 is TGTGCCAGCAGTAAGCGACCTTTTCCCGGGACGGGAAGCTCCTACGAGCAGTACTTC. Translation gives CASSKRPFPGTGSSYEQYF.

This clonotype was detected many times. The V call is TRBV6-1, the J call TRBJ2-1, with 8 positions matching TRBD1. The CDR3 spans 15 residues. Germline lookup yields CDR1 MNHNS and CDR2 SASEGT. V gave up 5 bases and J gave up 5 bases; unmatched junction bases: 8. The DNA for the CDR3 is TGTGCCAGCAGTTCTCCGGGACAGGTCAACAATGAGCAGTTCTTC. Its translation: CASSSPGQVNNEQFF.

Ten or more counts support this clonotype. This chain joins TRBV2 and TRBJ2-1; TRBD2 aligns across 9 bases. CDR1 SNHLY and CDR2 FYNNEI come from the germline V gene. The length of the CDR3 is 14 residues. After removal of 6 bases from V and 4 bases from J, the junction contained 4 bases not matched to a gene. The CDR3, as DNA: TGTGCCAGCAGGGCTAGCGGGGAATACAATGAGCAGTTCTTC. Translation gives CASRASGEYNEQFF.

The sample holds many counts of this clonotype. This chain joins TRBV5-1 and TRBJ2-3; D is perhaps TRBD1 (6 bases). CDR3 length: 14 residues. The V and J ends lost 1 base and 8 bases respectively, with 14 bases between them. CDR1 and CDR2 from the germline V gene are SGHRS and YFSETQ. This CDR3 is CASSLRQGTGTQYF. CDR3 nucleotides: TGCGCCAGCAGCTTGCGGCAGGGGACGGGTACGCAGTATTTT. The entire variable domain, with the rest obtained from reference TRBV5-1 and TRBJ2-3, is as follows: KAGVTQTPRYLIKTRGQQVTLSCSPISGHRSVSWYQQTPGQGLQFLFEYFSETQRNKGNFPGRFSGRQFSNSRSEMNVSTLELGDSALYLCASSLRQGTGTQYFGPGTRLTVL.

This clonotype was seen a handful of times. This chain links TRBV7-9 with TRBJ1-1; TRBD1 agrees at 8 bases. The CDR3 contains 15 residues. Germline trimming cut 3 bases from V and 11 bases from J; bases unmatched to any gene: 14. Germline CDR1 reads SEHNR; CDR2 reads FQNEAQ (reference sequence). This CDR3 reads CASSLIGQGGLDAFF. The DNA for the CDR3 is TGTGCCAGCAGCTTGATAGGACAGGGAGGCCTTGACGCTTTCTTT. The entire variable domain, with the rest obtained from reference TRBV7-9 and TRBJ1-1, is as follows: DTGVSQNPRHKITKRGQNVTFRCDPISEHNRLYWYRQTLGQGPEFLTYFQNEAQLEKSRLLSDRFSAERPKGSFSTLEIQRTEQGDSAMYLCASSLIGQGGLDAFFGQGTRLTVV.

The chain couples TRBV30 to TRBJ2-7; tentative D call: TRBD2 (6 bases). Germline CDR1 and CDR2: GTSNPN and SVGIG (reference sequence). The CDR3 extends over 12 amino acids. Trimming shortened V by 2 bases and J by 3 bases, and 8 bases separated the two germline ends. The CDR3: CAWSNGGYEQYF. The CDR3 nucleotides read TGTGCCTGGAGTAACGGGGGCTACGAGCAGTACTTC.

At least ten counts were recorded for this clonotype. The chain links TRBV18 to TRBJ2-1; 9 bases agree with TRBD1. The germline gives CDR1 KGHSH, CDR2 LQKENI. Unmatched junction bases numbered 7, after V lost 2 bases and J lost 8 bases. The length of the CDR3 is 15 residues. CDR3 region: CASSPAGTGLDEQFF. The CDR3 DNA reads TGTGCCAGCTCACCAGCAGGGACAGGGTTGGATGAGCAGTTCTTC. The full variable domain, its missing parts supplied by reference TRBV18 and TRBJ2-1, is NAGVMQNPRHLVRRRGQEARLRCSPMKGHSHVYWYRQLPEEGLKFMVYLQKENIIDESGMPKERFSAEFPKEGPSILRIQQVVRGDSAAYFCASSPAGTGLDEQFFGPGTRLTVL.

This clonotype has more than one count but fewer than ten. V is TRBV2 and J is TRBJ2-5; 8 nucleotides match TRBD2. Germline V gene sequence: CDR1 SNHLY, CDR2 FYNNEI. The CDR3 is 14 residues long. The trim removed 8 bases at V and 4 bases at J, leaving 9 bases unmatched. CDR3: CASEEREGRETQYF. DNA of the CDR3: TGTGCCAGCGAGGAACGGGAGGGCCGAGAGACCCAGTACTTC.

At least ten counts were recorded for this clonotype. The chain links TRBV18 to TRBJ2-2; possible D gene TRBD2, 5 bases. Germline values: CDR1 KGHSH, CDR2 LQKENI. The CDR3 sequence is 14 residues long. Trimming shortened V by 0 bases and J by 6 bases, and 8 bases separated the two germline ends. For the CDR3, the DNA is TGTGCCAGCTCACCACCGACCGGGGCCGGGGAGCTGTTTTTT. Residues: CASSPPTGAGELFF.

V usage is TRBV5-1 and J usage is TRBJ1-3, with D uncertain. Trimming left V 3 bases short and J 0 bases short, with 10 bases between. CDR1 is SGHRS, CDR2 YFSETQ, per germline. CDR3 length: 15 amino acids. Here the CDR3 reads CASSSATSSGNTIYF. The CDR3 region has the DNA TGCGCCAGCAGCTCAGCTACTAGCTCTGGAAACACCATATATTTT.